One sample yielded the 29 T cell receptor beta chains listed below, sequenced in a study of blood T cell repertoires in COVID-19. This table comes from immunoSEQ multiplex PCR, and its TCRdb copy is limited to in-frame clones, with some not included. The table lists hundreds of thousands of clones, about 90% of them singletons, with about 1.4% in the top ten. Sequences were obtained from peripheral blood. The receptor source for this set is a woman in her thirties or forties who had recovered from COVID-19.

The rearrangement uses TRBV2 and TRBJ1-1, with 7 bases matching TRBD1. Germline loops: CDR1 SNHLY, CDR2 FYNNEI. J gave up 3 bases and V 6 bases, and 7 bases lay outside the gene matches. The CDR3 is 14 amino acids. In DNA, the CDR3 is TGTGCCAGCAGACGACAGGGTATAGACACTGAAGCTTTCTTT. This gives the protein CASRRQGIDTEAFF.

The chain employs TRBV5-1 and TRBJ2-3, with 11 bases that match TRBD2. Germline CDR1 is SGHRS and CDR2 is YFSETQ. CDR3 length: 16 residues. The junction had 6 bases not matched to a gene; V was cut back by 5 bases and J by 1 base. Here the CDR3 DNA reads TGCGCCAGCAGGCCTGCACTAGCGGGGGGCACAGATACGCAGTATTTT. The encoded protein is CASRPALAGGTDTQYF.

This chain uses TRBV3-1 (or the pseudogene TRBV3-2) with TRBJ2-2; D not resolved. The CDR3 loop spans 17 amino acids. Deletions cut 4 bases from V and 0 bases from J, with 15 bases between. CDR1 and CDR2 (germline): LGHDT, YNNKEL (reference sequence). Written as DNA, the CDR3 is TGTGCCAGCAGCCTCCGATGTGGCTTCGCGAACACCGGGGAGCTGTTTTTT. It yields the protein CASSLRCGFANTGELFF.

In this sample, this clone turned up a few times. The chain employs TRBV7-6 and TRBJ1-1, with D possibly matching TRBD1 (6 bases). Germline V gene data show CDR1 as SGHVS and CDR2 as FNYEAQ. The CDR3 is 16 amino acids. V was cut by 1 base and J by 1 base, with 13 bases left in between. The CDR3 region is CASSLGNRVRNTEAFF. CDR3 DNA: TGTGCCAGCAGCTTAGGGAACAGGGTGAGGAACACTGAAGCTTTCTTT.

The rearrangement links TRBV7-3 to TRBJ2-2, with D perhaps matching TRBD2 (6 bases). The CDR3 length is 15 residues. Per the germline V gene, CDR1 is SGHTA and CDR2 is FQGTGA. V lost 5 bases and J 3 bases, leaving 13 bases between the germline ends. The CDR3 loop reads CASSPGRPDTGELFF. The CDR3 region has the DNA TGTGCCAGCAGCCCTGGGAGGCCCGACACCGGGGAGCTGTTTTTT.

This clone was counted only a few times. As DNA, the CDR3 is TGCGCCAGCAGTTCAAGCGGGCACGCGAACACCGGGGAGCTGTTTTTT. Encoded protein: CASSSSGHANTGELFF. The chain is built from TRBV5-1 and TRBJ2-2, with D maybe TRBD2 (6 bases). Germline V gene lookup returns CDR1 SGHRS and CDR2 YFSETQ. The V gene lost 5 bases and the J gene lost 0 bases, with 14 bases spanning the gap. The CDR3 covers 16 residues.

The gene calls are TRBV7-9 and TRBJ2-3, with 8 bases lining up with TRBD1. The CDR3 covers 15 residues. V shed 5 bases and J 1 base; nucleotides not matched to a gene: 5. CDR1 is SEHNR and CDR2 is FQNEAQ in the germline V gene (reference sequence). CDR3: CASSARGLRTDTQYF. CDR3 coding DNA: TGTGCCAGCAGCGCCAGGGGGCTCCGCACAGATACGCAGTATTTT. The full variable domain, with the rest looked up from reference TRBV7-9 and TRBJ2-3, is DTGVSQNPRHKITKRGQNVTFRCDPISEHNRLYWYRQTLGQGPEFLTYFQNEAQLEKSRLLSDRFSAERPKGSFSTLEIQRTEQGDSAMYLCASSARGLRTDTQYFGPGTRLTVL.

The rearrangement links TRBV2 to TRBJ1-1; unclear D gene. Trimming cost V 6 bases and J 10 bases, with 18 bases left between them. In germline, CDR1 is SNHLY, CDR2 FYNNEI. This CDR3 has 13 residues. Here the CDR3 DNA reads TGTGCCAGCAGCTTTGGACTTGCCAGAGGAGCTTTCTTT. The encoded protein is CASSFGLARGAFF.

Details on this clone: Distinct nucleotide sequences in the sample also encode this CDR3. This rearrangement joins TRBV5-1 to TRBJ2-5; 11 positions match TRBD2. CDR1 and CDR2 from the germline V gene are SGHRS and YFSETQ. The CDR3 loop spans 16 amino acids. The V and J ends lost 0 bases and 3 bases, in that order; junction bases with no gene match: 4. CDR3 in amino acids: CASSLGLAGGEETQYF. CDR3 DNA sequence: TGCGCCAGCAGCTTGGGCCTAGCGGGGGGTGAAGAGACCCAGTACTTC.

The genes are TRBV27 and TRBJ1-6; TRBD1 is a possible D gene (6 bases). CDR1 is MNHEY, CDR2 SMNVEV, per germline (reference sequence). With 3 bases removed from V and 0 bases from J, the gap between germline ends came to 9 bases. This CDR3 contains 16 residues. The CDR3 coding sequence is TGTGCCAGCAGTTTTAGGGGGAGCTCCTATAATTCACCCCTCCACTTT. Protein: CASSFRGSSYNSPLHF.

This clone was recorded only once. J is TRBJ1-2 and V is TRBV4-1; perhaps TRBD1 as D (6 bases). The CDR3 has 17 residues. From germline, CDR1 is MGHRA and CDR2 YSYEKL. Trimming took 2 bases from V and 4 from J, leaving 20 bases between them. CDR3 amino acids: CASSQTSTGQPLYGYTF. The CDR3 DNA is TGCGCCAGCAGCCAAACGTCGACGGGACAACCGCTCTATGGCTACACCTTC.

This clone is a singleton in its sample. V is TRBV6-2 or TRBV6-3 and J is TRBJ2-7, with 14 bases matching TRBD2. The CDR3 runs to 17 residues. The V segment lost 7 bases and the J segment 2 bases; nucleotides outside the gene matches: 10. Germline lookup yields CDR1 MNHEY and CDR2 SVGEGT. The CDR3 here is CASTPGLAGGRTYEQYF. CDR3 DNA: TGTGCCAGCACCCCCGGACTAGCGGGGGGCCGAACCTACGAGCAGTACTTC.

The CDR3 sequence: CARYPGGGIGEQYF. The DNA for the CDR3 is TGTGCCAGATACCCTGGCGGGGGGATCGGGGAGCAGTACTTC. The rearrangement uses TRBV21-1 and TRBJ2-7; the listed D gene, TRBD2, was not tested against the DNA. TRBV21-1 is recorded as a pseudogene. The CDR3 covers 14 residues.

V is TRBV4-1 and J is TRBJ1-5; TRBD1 matches 7 bases. The CDR3 is 17 residues long. Germline V lookup: CDR1 MGHRA, CDR2 YSYEKL. With 0 bases clipped from V and 0 bases from J, the junction kept 5 bases outside the gene matches. In nucleotides, the CDR3 is TGCGCCAGCAGCCAAGATTGGGGACAGCTTAGCAATCAGCCCCAGCATTTT. This encodes CASSQDWGQLSNQPQHF.

DNA for the CDR3: TGTGCCAGCAGGGGTGGACAGGGGAGGACCTATAATTCACCCCTCCACTTT. This encodes CASRGGQGRTYNSPLHF. The chain uses TRBV7-2 and TRBJ1-6; 9 bases map to TRBD1. The V gene's germline CDR1 is SGHTA and CDR2 FQGNSA. The junction had 8 bases not matched to a gene; V was cut back by 6 bases and J by 2 bases. The length of the CDR3 is 17 residues.

This clone was seen a single time. This rearrangement joins TRBV6-5 to TRBJ2-2; D is unresolved. The CDR3 consists of 14 residues. V was shortened by 11 bases and J by 1 base, with 14 bases between the two germline ends. Germline V gives CDR1 MNHEY, CDR2 SVGAGI. The CDR3 DNA follows: TGTGCCCGACTCCTGGGTAGGAACACCGGGGAGCTGTTTTTT. It is translated as CARLLGRNTGELFF.

The chain joins TRBV6-4 to TRBJ2-1, with 9 bases matching TRBD1. Trimming took 0 bases from V and 9 from J; bases not matched to a gene: 3. CDR3 length: 14 amino acids. Per the germline V gene, CDR1 is MRHNA and CDR2 is SNTAGT. The CDR3 loop reads CASSDSATGGEQFF. The CDR3 DNA is TGTGCCAGCAGTGACTCGGCGACAGGGGGTGAGCAGTTCTTC.

V is TRBV28 and J is TRBJ2-3; no reliable D call. Per the germline V gene, CDR1 is MDHEN and CDR2 is SYDVKM. The CDR3 runs 14 residues. The V gene lost 2 bases and the J gene lost 1 base, with 7 bases spanning the gap. For the CDR3, the DNA is TGTGCCAGCAGTTTAGTCCCGGGCACAGATACGCAGTATTTT. It codes for CASSLVPGTDTQYF.

CDR3 loop: CASSQDGARDTDTQYF. As DNA, the CDR3 is TGCGCCAGCAGCCAAGATGGGGCACGAGACACAGATACGCAGTATTTT. The chain joins TRBV4-1 to TRBJ2-3; perhaps TRBD1 as D (5 bases). This CDR3 contains 16 residues. V was clipped by 0 bases and J by 2 bases, with 12 bases between them. The germline V gene encodes CDR1 MGHRA and CDR2 YSYEKL.

CDR3 residues: CASARGANTEAFF. The CDR3 nucleotides are TGTGCCTCCGCCAGGGGCGCCAACACTGAAGCTTTCTTT. This chain links TRBV10-3 with TRBJ1-1, with D perhaps matching TRBD1 (6 bases). In germline, CDR1 is ENHRY, CDR2 SYGVKD. The CDR3 covers 13 residues. Trimming removed 11 bases at V and 2 bases at J, with 15 bases between.

This chain joins TRBV19 and TRBJ1-5; a weak D match, TRBD1 (5 bases). The CDR3 length is 14 residues. V shed 3 bases and J shed 3 bases, with 9 bases lying between them. CDR1 and CDR2 from the germline V gene are LNHDA and SQIVND (reference sequence). CDR3 nucleotides: TGTGCCAGTAGTATCCCAGGGTACAATCAGCCCCAGCATTTT. Encoded protein: CASSIPGYNQPQHF.

The chain links TRBV5-6 to TRBJ2-7; a weak D match, TRBD2 (5 bases). The CDR3 is 14 amino acids. Trimming removed 4 bases at V and 1 base at J, with 12 bases between. Germline CDR1 and CDR2: SGHDT and YYEEEE. CDR3 loop: CASSLFSGSYEQYF. CDR3 DNA sequence: TGTGCCAGCAGCCTATTCAGCGGATCCTACGAGCAGTACTTC.

The chain links TRBV4-2 to TRBJ1-5; D is perhaps TRBD1 (5 bases). The V end was cut by 3 bases, the J end by 3 bases, with 9 bases between. The CDR3 sequence is 14 residues long. CDR1 LGHNA and CDR2 YNFKEQ come from the germline V gene. The CDR3 spells CASSQVGANQPQHF. In DNA, the CDR3 is TGTGCCAGCAGCCAGGTAGGGGCCAATCAGCCCCAGCATTTT.

This chain uses TRBV12-5 with TRBJ1-1; D may be TRBD1 (6 bases). CDR1 is LGHNT and CDR2 is FRNRAP in the germline V gene. The CDR3 has 14 amino acids. V was clipped by 1 base and J by 4 bases, with 10 bases between them. The chain's CDR3 is CASGLDGTITEAFF. CDR3 DNA sequence: TGTGCTAGTGGTTTGGACGGGACAATCACTGAAGCTTTCTTT. Full variable domain (missing parts from reference TRBV12-5 and TRBJ1-1): DARVTQTPRHKVTEMGQEVTMRCQPILGHNTVFWYRQTMMQGLELLAYFRNRAPLDDSGMPKDRFSAEMPDATLATLKIQPSEPRDSAVYFCASGLDGTITEAFFGQGTRLTVV.

The V gene is TRBV29-1, the J gene TRBJ2-3, with unresolved D. CDR3 length: 11 residues. The germline V and J ends were trimmed by 1 base and 9 bases, with 8 bases remaining between them. Germline loops: CDR1 SQVTM, CDR2 ANQGSEA. The CDR3 DNA reads as TGCAGCGTTGAAGTTCTGCGGACGCAGTATTTT. This encodes CSVEVLRTQYF.

The J gene is TRBJ2-7, the V gene TRBV13, with TRBD2 matching over 7 bases. This CDR3 contains 14 residues. The ends lost 5 bases at V and 3 bases at J; junction bases unmatched: 7. Germline V gene data show CDR1 as PRHDT and CDR2 as FYEKMQ (reference sequence). CDR3 region: CASSPPGEGYEQYF. CDR3 sequence (DNA): TGTGCCAGCAGCCCCCCGGGGGAGGGCTACGAGCAGTACTTC.

V and J are TRBV10-1 and TRBJ2-7, with D possibly TRBD2 on 6 matching bases. The CDR3 length is 13 residues. V was trimmed by 2 bases and J by 3 bases, leaving 8 bases between them. Germline values: CDR1 WNHNN, CDR2 SYGVQD (reference sequence). The CDR3 region is CASSEARGYEQYF. DNA of the CDR3: TGCGCCAGCAGTGAGGCGCGGGGCTACGAGCAGTACTTC.

The CDR3 nucleotides read TGTGCCTGGAGTGTACTACGGGGGTTTGGTGGTGAAAAACTGTTTTTT. Amino acids: CAWSVLRGFGGEKLFF. The chain couples TRBV30 to TRBJ1-4; maybe TRBD1 (5 bases). The CDR3 extends over 16 amino acids. CDR1 and CDR2 from the germline V gene are GTSNPN and SVGIG (reference sequence). Trimming left V 0 bases short and J 7 bases short, with 18 bases between.

The genes are TRBV5-4 and TRBJ2-1; 16 nucleotides line up with TRBD2. V shed 4 bases, J shed 8 bases, and the junction held 3 bases outside the gene matches. The CDR3 totals 15 residues. Germline V gene sequence: CDR1 SGHNT, CDR2 YYREEE (reference sequence). As DNA, the CDR3 is TGTGCCAGCAGCCCCGGGACTAGCGGGGGGGATGAGCAGTTCTTC. Translated: CASSPGTSGGDEQFF.